The 20 T cell receptor beta chains listed next were all sequenced from one sample in a study of T-cell reconstitution after alpha-beta-depleted transplantation in children. Study-level findings and limits: At one year after transplant, newly produced T cells mostly accounted for T-cell counts and diversity.

Unique molecular identifiers were used to barcode this TCRbeta library. TCRdb redid the calling of the PCR reads with MiXCR, one entry per CDR3 protein. The table records a few hundred thousand distinct CDR3 sequences, 6.5% to 9% of them present only once. These TCRs are of unknown antigen specificity. The source material was peripheral blood, sampled 360 days after TCRalphabeta/CD19-depleted stem cell transplant. The receptors stem from a female patient aged 2-10 years who had a stem cell transplant for Fanconi anemia, so the T cells may come from the graft donor.

This clonotype was counted at least ten times. The chain joins TRBV6-5 to TRBJ2-5; 8 nucleotides agree with TRBD2. The CDR3 is made up of 16 amino acids. J was trimmed by 0 bases and V by 0 bases; bases with no gene match: 3. Germline-derived CDR1 and CDR2 are MNHEY and SVGAGI. CDR3 DNA sequence: TGTGCCAGCAGTTACTCGGTAGCGGGGTACCAAGAGACCCAGTACTTC. Protein sequence: CASSYSVAGYQETQYF.

This clonotype was picked up many times. The chain links TRBV10-2 to TRBJ2-1, with unresolved D. V gave up 6 bases and J gave up 8 bases, with 11 bases separating them. Germline V gene sequence: CDR1 WSHSY, CDR2 SAAADI. This CDR3 region has 12 residues. The DNA for the CDR3 is TGCGCCAGCAGCCCCGGTAGGCATGAGCAGTTCTTC. This encodes CASSPGRHEQFF.

This clonotype was recorded at least ten times. This sequence joins TRBV27 and TRBJ2-5, with D hard to call. The V gene lost 1 base and the J gene lost 4 bases, with 19 bases spanning the gap. Germline CDR1 and CDR2: MNHEY and SMNVEV (reference sequence). This CDR3 has 17 amino acids. CDR3 sequence: CASSLYPAPLSGETQYF. The CDR3 DNA sequence: TGTGCCAGCAGTTTATATCCGGCCCCCCTAAGTGGAGAGACCCAGTACTTC.

This clonotype was observed many times. This chain links TRBV10-3 with TRBJ1-1; D is unresolved. The CDR3 is 11 residues long. Trimming cost V 6 bases and J 3 bases, with 5 bases left between them. Germline V lookup: CDR1 ENHRY, CDR2 SYGVKD. This CDR3 reads CAIRKDTEAFF. The CDR3 nucleotides read TGTGCCATCAGAAAGGACACTGAAGCTTTCTTT.

Written as DNA, the CDR3 is TGTGCCAGCAGCCAAGTAGGCCAGATCTATGGCTACACCTTC. It specifies CASSQVGQIYGYTF. V usage is TRBV3-1 and J usage is TRBJ1-2; D uncertain. The germline V gene encodes CDR1 LGHDT and CDR2 YNNKEL (reference sequence). CDR3 size: 14 residues. The V end was cut by 1 base, the J end by 4 bases, with 10 bases between.

This clonotype has a count of ten or more. The chain joins TRBV28 to TRBJ1-2; 8 bases align to TRBD1. This CDR3 has 15 residues. Germline values: CDR1 MDHEN, CDR2 SYDVKM. The J segment lost 6 bases and the V segment lost 3 bases, leaving 9 bases of the junction unmatched. CDR3 protein: CASSFAGTGLNGYTF. The CDR3 nucleotides are TGTGCCAGCAGTTTCGCCGGGACAGGCTTGAATGGCTACACCTTC.

This clonotype has more than one count but fewer than ten. This chain joins TRBV6-6 and TRBJ1-2; TRBD1 is a possible D gene (5 bases). Germline lookup yields CDR1 MNHNY and CDR2 SVGAGI (reference sequence). The CDR3 extends over 11 amino acids. Trimming shortened V by 6 bases and J by 8 bases, and 10 bases separated the two germline ends. Here the CDR3 DNA reads TGTGCCAGCAGGGATGGACAAGGCTACACCTTC. Its translation is CASRDGQGYTF.

This clonotype was seen a handful of times. The chain has TRBV24-1 and TRBJ2-3; 7 bases agree with TRBD1. Per germline, CDR1 KGHDR and CDR2 SFDVKD. This CDR3 contains 16 residues. With 3 bases clipped from V and 1 base from J, the junction kept 6 bases outside the gene matches. In DNA form, the CDR3 reads TGTGCCACCAGTGATCCCCTCGGACAGGGCACAGATACGCAGTATTTT. As protein: CATSDPLGQGTDTQYF.

CDR3 in amino acids: CASSPKGQGPTGELFF. The CDR3 region has the DNA TGTGCCAGCTCACCGAAGGGACAGGGACCCACCGGGGAGCTGTTTTTT. V is TRBV18 and J is TRBJ2-2, with 9 bases that match TRBD1. The CDR3 runs to 16 residues. Trimming took 3 bases from V and 4 from J; bases not matched to a gene: 6. From germline, CDR1 is KGHSH and CDR2 LQKENI.

This clonotype showed up many times. The chain uses TRBV20-1 and TRBJ2-1; perhaps D is TRBD1 or TRBD2 (5 bases each). This CDR3 contains 17 residues. V was trimmed by 0 bases and J by 0 bases, leaving 15 bases between them. Germline V gene data show CDR1 as DFQATT and CDR2 as SNEGSKA (reference sequence). The CDR3, as DNA: TGCAGTGCTAGAGATAACAAATGGGGGAGCTCCTACAATGAGCAGTTCTTC. Protein: CSARDNKWGSSYNEQFF.

The chain couples TRBV21-1 to TRBJ1-5; the DNA was not used to check the table's D call, TRBD1. TRBV21-1 is an annotated pseudogene. This CDR3 is built from 17 residues. The CDR3 DNA is TGTGCCAGCAGCAAAGCTCCCCGGGGGGCGGGCAATCAGCCCCAGCATTTT. Protein: CASSKAPRGAGNQPQHF.

This clonotype showed up just a few times. The V and J genes are TRBV6-5 and TRBJ2-1, with no clear D. This CDR3 has 13 amino acids. Germline V gives CDR1 MNHEY, CDR2 SVGAGI. Trimming pared 0 bases from V and 7 bases from J, leaving 7 bases between. CDR3 sequence reads: CASSYSAFNEQFF. The DNA of the CDR3 is TGTGCCAGCAGTTACTCGGCCTTTAATGAGCAGTTCTTC.

The rearrangement links TRBV25-1 to TRBJ2-3; 9 bases align to TRBD2. The CDR3 is 15 amino acids. J gave up 2 bases and V 3 bases, and 3 bases lay outside the gene matches. CDR1 is MGHDK, CDR2 SYGVNS, per germline. The CDR3, as DNA: TGTGCCAGCAGTGATCTAGCGGGGATCACAGATACGCAGTATTTT. This encodes CASSDLAGITDTQYF. The full variable domain, its missing parts supplied by reference TRBV25-1 and TRBJ2-3, is EADIYQTPRYLVIGTGKKITLECSQTMGHDKMYWYQQDPGMELHLIHYSYGVNSTEKGDLSSESTVSRIRTEHFPLTLESARPSHTSQYLCASSDLAGITDTQYFGPGTRLTVL.

The J gene is TRBJ2-5, the V gene TRBV7-9; D is unclear. Germline CDR1 is SEHNR and CDR2 is FQNEAQ (reference sequence). CDR3 size: 12 residues. Trimming removed 8 bases at V and 4 bases at J, with 11 bases between. For the CDR3, the DNA is TGTGCCAGCGGCCCCGTTATAGAGACCCAGTACTTC. It is translated as CASGPVIETQYF.

This clonotype came up many times. V and J are TRBV4-2 and TRBJ2-7; 7 bases fit TRBD1. This CDR3 contains 15 residues. The ends lost 0 bases at V and 5 bases at J; junction bases unmatched: 7. The germline gives CDR1 LGHNA, CDR2 YNFKEQ. As DNA, the CDR3 is TGTGCCAGCAGCCAAGATGTCAGGGGGTGGCACGAGCAGTACGTC. This sequence encodes CASSQDVRGWHEQYV.

This clonotype was picked up many times. This sequence joins TRBV27 and TRBJ2-7; tentatively, D is TRBD2 (6 bases). The germline V and J ends were trimmed by 5 bases and 4 bases, with 18 bases remaining between them. The germline CDR1 and CDR2 sequences are MNHEY and SMNVEV (reference sequence). The CDR3 loop spans 15 amino acids. The CDR3 reads CASSTGLRGWYEQYF. The CDR3 bases are TGTGCCAGCAGTACCGGGTTGCGGGGTTGGTACGAGCAGTACTTC.

The chain is built from TRBV7-2 and TRBJ1-5; 9 bases match TRBD1. This CDR3 comprises 13 residues. Losses at the gene ends were 8 bases for V and 4 bases for J; bases not matched to a gene: 3. Germline CDR1 is SGHTA and CDR2 is FQGNSA. CDR3 coding DNA: TGTGCCAGCGGCGGACAGGGGAATCAGCCCCAGCATTTT. This gives the protein CASGGQGNQPQHF.

This chain uses TRBV20-1 with TRBJ2-7; 12 bases are shared with TRBD1. Germline V gives CDR1 DFQATT, CDR2 SNEGSKA (reference sequence). The CDR3 is 14 amino acids. J gave up 4 bases and V 6 bases, and 7 bases lay outside the gene matches. This CDR3 is CSAAPGQGAYEQYV. CDR3 nucleotide sequence: TGCAGTGCCGCGCCGGGACAGGGGGCTTACGAGCAGTACGTC.

This chain links TRBV2 with TRBJ2-6; D perhaps matches TRBD2 (5 bases). This CDR3 contains 16 residues. CDR1 and CDR2 (germline): SNHLY, FYNNEI. The V and J ends lost 3 bases and 2 bases respectively, with 11 bases between them. The DNA for the CDR3 is TGTGCCAGCAGTGATTTTCCGGGAACTGGGGCCAACGTCCTGACTTTC. It codes for CASSDFPGTGANVLTF.

The chain couples TRBV7-2 to TRBJ1-2; 9 bases agree with TRBD1. This CDR3 contains 14 residues. Trimming took 3 bases from V and 6 from J; bases not matched to a gene: 5. Germline V gives CDR1 SGHTA, CDR2 FQGNSA. DNA for the CDR3: TGTGCCAGCAGCTTGTTGGACAGGGGTAATGGCTACACCTTC. Amino acids: CASSLLDRGNGYTF.